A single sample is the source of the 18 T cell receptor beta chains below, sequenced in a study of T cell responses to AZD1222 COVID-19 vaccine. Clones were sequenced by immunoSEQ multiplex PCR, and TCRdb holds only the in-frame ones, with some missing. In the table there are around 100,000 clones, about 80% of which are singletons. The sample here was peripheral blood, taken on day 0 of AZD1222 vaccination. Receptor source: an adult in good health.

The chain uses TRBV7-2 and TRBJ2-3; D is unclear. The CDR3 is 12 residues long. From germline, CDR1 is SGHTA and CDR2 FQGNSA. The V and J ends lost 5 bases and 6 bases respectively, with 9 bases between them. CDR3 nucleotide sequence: TGTGCCAGCAGCGCCGGAAGGGATACGCAGTATTTT. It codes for CASSAGRDTQYF.

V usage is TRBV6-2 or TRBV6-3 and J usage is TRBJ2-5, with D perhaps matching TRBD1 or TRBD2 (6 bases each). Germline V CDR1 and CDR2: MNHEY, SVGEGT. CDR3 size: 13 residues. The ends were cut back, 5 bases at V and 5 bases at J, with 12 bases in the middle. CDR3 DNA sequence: TGTGCCAGCAGTCGGGGGCTCGGGGAGACCCAGTACTTC. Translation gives CASSRGLGETQYF.

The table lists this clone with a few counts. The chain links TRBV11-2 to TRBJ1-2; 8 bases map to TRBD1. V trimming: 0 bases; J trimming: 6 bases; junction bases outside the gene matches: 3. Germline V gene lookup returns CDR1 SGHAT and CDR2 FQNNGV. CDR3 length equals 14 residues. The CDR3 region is CASSLDTGGNGYTF. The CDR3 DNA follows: TGTGCCAGCAGCTTAGATACAGGGGGTAATGGCTACACCTTC.

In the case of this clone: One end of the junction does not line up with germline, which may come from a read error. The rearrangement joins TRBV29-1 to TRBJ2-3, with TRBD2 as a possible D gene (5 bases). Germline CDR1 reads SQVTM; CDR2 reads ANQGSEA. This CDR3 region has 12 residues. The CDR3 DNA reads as TGCAGCGTTCAAGAGGGCCGGGATACGCAGTATTTT. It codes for CSVQEGRDTQYF.

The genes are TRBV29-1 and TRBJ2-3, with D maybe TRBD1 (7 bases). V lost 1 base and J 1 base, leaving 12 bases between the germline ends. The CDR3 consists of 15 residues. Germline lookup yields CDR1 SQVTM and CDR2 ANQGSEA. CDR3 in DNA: TGCAGCGTTGAAGGCAGGGGGGCGGGCACAGATACGCAGTATTTT. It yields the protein CSVEGRGAGTDTQYF.

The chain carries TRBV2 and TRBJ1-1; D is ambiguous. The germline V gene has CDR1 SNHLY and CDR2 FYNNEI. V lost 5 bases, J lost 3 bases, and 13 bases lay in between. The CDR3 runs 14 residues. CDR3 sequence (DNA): TGTGCCAGCAGTTCAACCGAGTCCTACACTGAAGCTTTCTTT. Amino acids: CASSSTESYTEAFF.

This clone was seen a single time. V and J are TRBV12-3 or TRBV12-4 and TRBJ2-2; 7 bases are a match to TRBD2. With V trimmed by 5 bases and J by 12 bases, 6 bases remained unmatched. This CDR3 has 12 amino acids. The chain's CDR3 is CASSPSGEKLFF. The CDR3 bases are TGTGCCAGCAGTCCGAGCGGGGAGAAGCTGTTTTTT.

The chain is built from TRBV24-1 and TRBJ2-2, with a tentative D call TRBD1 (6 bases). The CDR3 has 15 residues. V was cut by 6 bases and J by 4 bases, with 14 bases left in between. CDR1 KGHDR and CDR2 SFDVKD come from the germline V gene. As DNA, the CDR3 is TGTGCCACCAGTTCGATGACAGGCTTCACCGGGGAGCTGTTTTTT. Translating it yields CATSSMTGFTGELFF.

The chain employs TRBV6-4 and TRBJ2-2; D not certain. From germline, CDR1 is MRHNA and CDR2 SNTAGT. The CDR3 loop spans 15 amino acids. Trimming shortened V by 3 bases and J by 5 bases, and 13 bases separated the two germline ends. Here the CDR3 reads CASSEVPGRTGELFF. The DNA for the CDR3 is TGTGCCAGCAGTGAAGTTCCCGGGCGAACCGGGGAGCTGTTTTTT.

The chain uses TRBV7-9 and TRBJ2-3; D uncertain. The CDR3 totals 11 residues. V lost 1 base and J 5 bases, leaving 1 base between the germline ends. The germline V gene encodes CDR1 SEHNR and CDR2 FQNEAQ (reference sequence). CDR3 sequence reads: CASSLEDTQYF. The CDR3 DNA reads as TGTGCCAGCAGCTTAGAAGATACGCAGTATTTT.

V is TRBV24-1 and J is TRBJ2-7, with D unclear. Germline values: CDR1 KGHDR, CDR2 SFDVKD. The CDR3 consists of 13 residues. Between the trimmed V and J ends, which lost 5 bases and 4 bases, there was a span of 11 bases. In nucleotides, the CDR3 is TGTGCCACCAGTGGCCAGACTTATTACGAGCAGTACTTC. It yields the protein CATSGQTYYEQYF.

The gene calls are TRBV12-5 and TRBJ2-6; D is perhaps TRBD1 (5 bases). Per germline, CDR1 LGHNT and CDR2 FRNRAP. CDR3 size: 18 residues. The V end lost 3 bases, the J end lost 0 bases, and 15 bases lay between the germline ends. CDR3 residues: CASGFPGQTDSGANVLTF. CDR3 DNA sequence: TGTGCTAGTGGTTTCCCCGGACAAACCGACTCTGGGGCCAACGTCCTGACTTTC.

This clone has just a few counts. CDR3: CASSIFSAGYGYTF. The CDR3 DNA reads TGTGCCAGTAGTATTTTCTCCGCGGGCTATGGCTACACCTTC. The rearrangement links TRBV19 to TRBJ1-2; D unresolved. The CDR3 is 14 amino acids. The germline gives CDR1 LNHDA, CDR2 SQIVND (reference sequence). Trimming cost V 3 bases and J 4 bases, with 12 bases left between them. Looking up the rest from reference TRBV19 and TRBJ1-2 gives the full variable domain: DGGITQSPKYLFRKEGQNVTLSCEQNLNHDAMYWYRQDPGQGLRLIYYSQIVNDFQKGDIAEGYSVSREKKESFPLTVTSAQKNPTAFYLCASSIFSAGYGYTFGSGTRLTVV.

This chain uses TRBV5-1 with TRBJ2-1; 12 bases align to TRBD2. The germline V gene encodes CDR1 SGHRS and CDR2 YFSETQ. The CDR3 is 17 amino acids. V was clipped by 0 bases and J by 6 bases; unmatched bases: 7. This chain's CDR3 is CASSLDATSGRGNEQFF. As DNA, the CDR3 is TGCGCCAGCAGCTTGGATGCGACTAGCGGGAGAGGCAATGAGCAGTTCTTC.

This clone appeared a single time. The DNA for the CDR3 is TGTGCCTTTACAGAGGGACAGGGGAATACTGAAGCTTTCTTT. Protein: CAFTEGQGNTEAFF. The chain couples TRBV18 to TRBJ1-1; the match to TRBD1 covers 10 bases. CDR1 is KGHSH and CDR2 is LQKENI in the germline V gene. Trimming took 11 bases from V and 5 from J; bases not matched to a gene: 11. The CDR3 has 14 residues.

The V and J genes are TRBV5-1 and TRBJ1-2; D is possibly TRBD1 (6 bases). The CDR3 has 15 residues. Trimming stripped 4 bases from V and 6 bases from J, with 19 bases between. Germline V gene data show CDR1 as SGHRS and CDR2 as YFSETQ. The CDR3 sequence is CASSPHLGGGDGYTF. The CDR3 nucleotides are TGCGCCAGCAGCCCCCACCTGGGTGGGGGCGATGGCTACACCTTC.

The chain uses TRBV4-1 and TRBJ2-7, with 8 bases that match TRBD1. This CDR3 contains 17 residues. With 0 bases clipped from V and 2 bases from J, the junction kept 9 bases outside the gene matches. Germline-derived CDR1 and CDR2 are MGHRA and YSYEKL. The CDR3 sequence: CASSQDSRDRTPYEQYF. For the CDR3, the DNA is TGCGCCAGCAGCCAAGATTCCCGGGACAGGACTCCCTACGAGCAGTACTTC.

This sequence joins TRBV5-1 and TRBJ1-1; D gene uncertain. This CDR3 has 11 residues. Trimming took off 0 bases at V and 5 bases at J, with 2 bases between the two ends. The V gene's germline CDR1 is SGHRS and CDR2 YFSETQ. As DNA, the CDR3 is TGCGCCAGCAGCTTGGCGACTGAAGCTTTCTTT. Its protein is CASSLATEAFF.